This T cell receptor beta chain was documented in a study of blood T cells in healthy people across ages. Regarding the study as a whole: Relative to aged donors, long-lived donors carried more naive CD4+ cells and displayed higher diversity. With unsorted PBMCs, a conclusive comparison of naive versus antigen-experienced cells was not possible. Estimates drawn from one million T cells were deemed to understate diversity. Among T cells, TCR beta diversity per million cells dropped roughly linearly as age rose.

The V and J ends lost 0 bases and 9 bases, in that order; junction bases with no gene match: 10. The CDR3 extends over 14 amino acids. CDR1 is SQVTM, CDR2 ANQGSEA, per germline. Notes on this clonotype: As yet, its antigen is unknown.

Together with a sample-barcoded 5' primer, a J-beta primer mix was included in a second PCR lasting about 7 to 12 cycles. From the 5' RACE reads, TCRdb called clonotypes with MiXCR, one entry per CDR3 protein. Counted here are roughly 640,000 distinct CDR3 sequences, about 30% occurring once; the ten biggest clones make up 15% to 19%. This TCR was recovered from a woman over 75 in good health. Sequenced sample: blood. The chain links TRBV29-1 to TRBJ2-5; 7 bases line up with TRBD2. CDR3 DNA sequence: TGCAGCGTTGAAGATCAGACTAGCCGGGTGGCCCAGTACTTC. Translated: CSVEDQTSRVAQYF.